These T cell receptor beta chains were read from a single sample in a study of early T cells in non-severe SARS-CoV-2 infection. TCRdb redid the calling of the 5' RACE reads with MiXCR, one entry per CDR3 protein. The sample holds approximately 70,000 distinct CDR3 sequences, 9.5% to 15% seen once. The sequenced sample was whole blood, obtained at baseline. The source is an adult who was a healthcare worker with PCR-confirmed SARS-CoV-2 infection or an uninfected control (not recorded which). Both conserved end residues are part of each CDR3. Fields, in order: J gene, clone size, D gene, V gene, CDR3 protein, CDR3 DNA. D genes are given only for firm matches. Clone size is not always given. Where it is, it says once, few, many or a class for expanded clones.

>TRBJ2-1|many|TRBD1|TRBV2
CASPRRQGNNEQFF
TGTGCCAGCCCCCGTAGACAGGGCAACAATGAGCAGTTCTTC
>TRBJ2-2|many|NA|TRBV7-6
CASSPNSGAGPGELFF
TGTGCCAGCAGCCCTAATTCCGGGGCCGGTCCCGGGGAGCTGTTTTTT
>TRBJ2-7|NA|TRBD1|TRBV7-9
CASSDQDRVLGQYF
TGTGCCAGCAGCGACCAGGACAGGGTGCTCGGGCAGTACTTC
>TRBJ2-1|NA|NA|TRBV7-2
CASSLAGGRYNEQFF
TGTGCCAGCAGCTTAGCGGGGGGGCGGTACAATGAGCAGTTCTTC
>TRBJ2-1|NA|NA|TRBV24-1
CATGGQYFNEQFF
TGTGCCACCGGTGGACAGTACTTCAATGAGCAGTTCTTC
>TRBJ2-3|NA|NA|TRBV20-1
CSASRGSNTDTQYF
TGCAGTGCTAGTCGAGGCAGCAACACAGATACGCAGTATTTT
>TRBJ1-2|few|TRBD1|TRBV28
CASSLNRGNGYTF
TGTGCCAGCAGTTTAAACAGGGGAAATGGCTACACCTTC
>TRBJ2-7|few|NA|TRBV9
CASSVVAKVTYEQYF
TGTGCCAGCAGCGTAGTAGCGAAAGTAACATACGAGCAGTACTTC
>TRBJ2-1|NA|TRBD1|TRBV7-6
CASSSGQGPYNEQFF
TGTGCCAGCAGCTCCGGACAGGGGCCCTACAATGAGCAGTTCTTC
>TRBJ1-6|NA|NA|TRBV7-8
CASSDFTGKNSPLHF
TGTGCCAGCAGTGACTTCACAGGGAAGAATTCACCCCTCCACTTT
>TRBJ1-4|many|TRBD1|TRBV5-1
CASSLDGTGGLEKLFF
TGCGCCAGCAGCTTGGATGGGACAGGGGGCCTCGAAAAACTGTTTTTT
>TRBJ1-2|few|TRBD1|TRBV6-5
CASSLYTGVANYGYTF
TGTGCCAGCAGCCTCTATACAGGGGTAGCTAACTATGGCTACACCTTC
>TRBJ2-2|NA|NA|TRBV15
CATSRDPRNTGELFF
TGTGCCACCAGCAGAGATCCCAGAAACACCGGGGAGCTGTTTTTT
>TRBJ2-7|many|TRBD1|TRBV3-1
CASSQNRGTKQYF
TGTGCCAGCAGCCAGAACAGGGGGACGAAGCAGTACTTC
>TRBJ2-3|many|TRBD2|TRBV4-1
CASSQRIGGALGTDTQYF
TGCGCCAGCAGCCAACGGATCGGGGGGGCTTTAGGCACAGATACGCAGTATTTT
>TRBJ2-2|few|NA|TRBV3-1
CASSRGGELFF
TGTGCCAGCAGCCGAGGCGGGGAGCTGTTTTTT
>TRBJ2-3|NA|TRBD2|TRBV7-9
CASSFPGGAGGPTDTQYF
TGTGCCAGCAGCTTCCCCGGAGGAGCGGGGGGGCCCACAGATACGCAGTATTTT
>TRBJ1-4|many|TRBD1|TRBV7-2
CASRFEGAEKLFF
TGTGCCAGCAGATTTGAGGGGGCTGAAAAACTGTTTTTT
>TRBJ2-3|NA|TRBD2|TRBV20-1
CSARTGTSRTDTQYF
TGCAGTGCTAGAACCGGGACTAGTAGGACAGATACGCAGTATTTT
>TRBJ2-1|many|NA|TRBV24-1
CATSDPGQLGNNEQFF
TGTGCCACCAGTGACCCTGGACAGCTAGGCAACAATGAGCAGTTCTTC
>TRBJ2-5|many|TRBD1|TRBV11-2
CASSLQGADSETQYF
TGTGCCAGCAGCTTACAGGGGGCGGATTCAGAGACCCAGTACTTC
>TRBJ1-1|many|NA|TRBV7-6
CASSLGENTEAFF
TGTGCCAGCAGCTTAGGAGAGAACACTGAAGCTTTCTTT
>TRBJ2-7|few|TRBD1|TRBV27
CASGRDRGTSYEQYF
TGTGCCAGCGGGAGGGACAGGGGAACCTCCTACGAGCAGTACTTC
>TRBJ1-1|few|TRBD1|TRBV12-3/TRBV12-4
CASKMTGLNTEAFF
TGTGCCAGCAAGATGACAGGGCTGAACACTGAAGCTTTCTTT
>TRBJ2-7|once|NA|TRBV12-3/TRBV12-4
CASSWTEVDEQYF
TGTGCCAGCAGTTGGACGGAGGTGGACGAGCAGTACTTC
>TRBJ2-3|few|TRBD2|TRBV11-2
CASSPLAGTSTDTQYF
TGTGCCAGCAGCCCCCTAGCGGGGACCTCCACAGATACGCAGTATTTT
>TRBJ1-2|many|TRBD1|TRBV14
CASSQYDRGGYTF
TGTGCCAGCAGCCAATACGACAGGGGTGGCTACACCTTC
>TRBJ2-3|many|NA|TRBV29-1
CSVDEGADTQYF
TGCAGCGTTGACGAGGGTGCAGATACGCAGTATTTT
>TRBJ1-1|few|TRBD1|TRBV28
CASSSLGTGRDTEAFF
TGTGCCAGCAGTTCCTTGGGGACAGGGAGGGACACTGAAGCTTTCTTT
>TRBJ2-1|many|NA|TRBV29-1
CSVAGGANNEQFF
TGCAGCGTTGCGGGGGGCGCGAACAATGAGCAGTTCTTC
>TRBJ2-4|many|TRBD1|TRBV7-8
CASSPPRTGGPNIQYF
TGTGCCAGCAGCCCTCCCCGGACAGGGGGGCCAAACATTCAGTACTTC
>TRBJ2-2|many|NA|TRBV7-3
CASSLSWTSGELFF
TGTGCCAGCAGCTTATCTTGGACTTCCGGGGAGCTGTTTTTT
>TRBJ2-1|NA|NA|TRBV7-9
CASSSPKDGSSYNEQFF
TGTGCCAGCAGCTCCCCTAAGGACGGGAGCTCCTACAATGAGCAGTTCTTC
>TRBJ2-2|few|NA|TRBV29-1
CSALGGLNTGELFF
TGCAGCGCTCTCGGGGGCTTAAACACCGGGGAGCTGTTTTTT
>TRBJ2-5|NA|NA|TRBV7-2
CASSFRRGETQYF
TGTGCCAGCAGCTTCCGGAGGGGAGAGACCCAGTACTTC
>TRBJ2-3|NA|NA|TRBV12-3/TRBV12-4
CASSAKIRSTDTQYF
TGTGCCAGCAGCGCTAAGATAAGGTCCACAGATACGCAGTATTTT
>TRBJ2-2|NA|NA|TRBV7-6
CASSRGGTVNTGELFF
TGTGCCAGCAGTCGCGGGGGGACAGTGAACACCGGGGAGCTGTTTTTT
>TRBJ1-1|few|NA|TRBV18
CASSRAEAFF
TGTGCCAGCTCACGGGCTGAAGCTTTCTTT
>TRBJ2-3|few|TRBD2|TRBV6-5
CASSYSVPSGGITDTQYF
TGTGCCAGCAGTTACTCGGTCCCCAGCGGGGGGATAACAGATACGCAGTATTTT
>TRBJ2-1|NA|NA|TRBV20-1
CSAGSRNYNEQFF
TGCAGTGCTGGCAGCCGGAACTACAATGAGCAGTTCTTC
>TRBJ1-6|NA|NA|TRBV12-3/TRBV12-4
CASRPGTLYNSPLHF
TGTGCCAGCAGACCTGGGACCCTCTATAATTCACCCCTCCACTTT
>TRBJ1-3|many|NA|TRBV12-3/TRBV12-4
CASSLLAEGNTIYF
TGTGCCAGCAGTCTCCTGGCAGAGGGGAACACCATATATTTT
>TRBJ1-1|few|TRBD1|TRBV2
CASSERDRGVNTEAFF
TGTGCCAGCAGTGAGCGGGACAGGGGGGTGAACACTGAAGCTTTCTTT
>TRBJ2-5|few|NA|TRBV7-9
CASSSRTSSGVRETQYF
TGTGCCAGCAGCTCCCGGACGTCCTCCGGGGTCAGAGAGACCCAGTACTTC
>TRBJ2-7|NA|NA|TRBV7-9
CASSSYDLPYEQYF
TGTGCCAGCAGCTCATACGACCTTCCCTACGAGCAGTACTTC
>TRBJ2-1|NA|TRBD2|TRBV20-1
CSALLRGGGRTYNEQFF
TGCAGTGCGCTCCTGCGGGGGGGCGGGAGAACCTACAATGAGCAGTTCTTC
>TRBJ1-4|few|TRBD1|TRBV27
CASSISGTGKEKLFF
TGTGCCAGCAGCATATCCGGGACAGGGAAAGAAAAACTGTTTTTT
>TRBJ2-7|many|NA|TRBV11-2
CASSHYEQYF
TGTGCCAGCAGCCACTACGAGCAGTACTTC
>TRBJ1-5|few|NA|TRBV20-1
CSAEKQGFNQPQHF
TGCAGTGCTGAAAAACAGGGTTTCAATCAGCCCCAGCATTTT
>TRBJ2-7|NA|TRBD1|TRBV25-1
CASSGADRAVAYEQYF
TGTGCCAGCAGTGGGGCCGACAGGGCGGTTGCCTACGAGCAGTACTTC
>TRBJ2-5|NA|NA|TRBV2
CASSEGGALETQYF
TGTGCCAGCAGTGAAGGGGGTGCTCTGGAGACCCAGTACTTC
>TRBJ2-2|NA|NA|TRBV11-2
CASSRQGPGELFF
TGTGCCAGCAGCCGTCAGGGGCCCGGGGAGCTGTTTTTT
>TRBJ1-1|NA|TRBD1|TRBV6-5
CASRSDRAAEAFF
TGTGCCAGCAGAAGCGACAGGGCGGCTGAAGCTTTCTTT
>TRBJ1-6|many|TRBD1|TRBV7-8
CASSPLTGFNSPLHF
TGTGCCAGCAGCCCCCTGACAGGGTTTAATTCACCCCTCCACTTT
>TRBJ2-7|few|TRBD1|TRBV28
CASTPGGTGGNEQYF
TGTGCCAGCACTCCGGGGGGGACAGGGGGAAACGAGCAGTACTTC
>TRBJ2-3|few|NA|TRBV28
CASTGKDTQYF
TGTGCCAGCACGGGGAAAGATACGCAGTATTTT
>TRBJ1-1|many|NA|TRBV6-2/TRBV6-3
CASSSGHKNTEAFF
TGTGCCAGCAGTTCCGGACATAAGAACACTGAAGCTTTCTTT
>TRBJ2-3|many|NA|TRBV28
CATTYNRPTDTQYF
TGTGCCACCACGTATAACAGGCCCACAGATACGCAGTATTTT
>TRBJ1-4|few|NA|TRBV7-2
CASSQGMNEKLFF
TGTGCCAGCAGCCAAGGGATGAATGAAAAACTGTTTTTT